By sample share, the clone carrying this T cell receptor beta chain is medium-sized. No antigen is known for it. Trimming took off 0 bases at V and 0 bases at J, with 7 bases between the two ends. This CDR3 has 15 residues. Per germline, CDR1 SGHNT and CDR2 YYREEE (reference sequence). The sample originates from a study of beta chain features in type 1 diabetes. Study background: There were approximately 100,000,000 sorted cells examined across all samples.

Overall study findings and caveats: Cells that show high TCR expression could be over-represented by cDNA sequencing. Among all four CD4+ subsets, Type 1 diabetes patients had TCRB CDR3s that were moderately but significantly shorter. Fewer insertions but more deletions were seen at VDJ junctions in type 1 diabetes patients. Healthy donors had naive, central memory and Treg TCRB repertoires that appeared less similar than those seen among patients.

The whole isolated RNA underwent reverse transcription, so sequencing captured expressed TCRB transcripts. The protocol was immunoSEQ multiplex PCR, while the TCRdb copy is restricted to in-frame clones and leaves out a portion. The table has about 48,000 clones, less than 55% seen once. Source material: Tregs from blood. This receptor was taken from a man aged 25 to 40 with type 1 diabetes. The chain combines TRBV5-4 with TRBJ2-1; perhaps TRBD1 as D (6 bases). CDR3 amino acids: CASSLGTASYNEQFF. The CDR3 DNA reads as TGTGCCAGCAGCTTGGGGACAGCCTCCTACAATGAGCAGTTCTTC.